The 22 T cell receptor beta chains presented below share a single source sample, sequenced in a study of response to subunit inactivated influenza vaccine. MiXCR was run by TCRdb on the RT-PCR reads, yielding one entry per CDR3 protein. The sample lists 600,000 to 700,000 distinct CDR3 sequences; about 14% were seen once. The specimen was PBMCs from blood, collected approximately 15 days before vaccination. Every receptor here comes from a man aged 50 to 60 who received an inactivated influenza vaccine.

The rearrangement joins TRBV3-1 to TRBJ2-3; D is possibly TRBD2 (5 bases). This CDR3 is built from 15 residues. V shed 2 bases and J shed 3 bases, with 12 bases lying between them. The germline V gene encodes CDR1 LGHDT and CDR2 YNNKEL (reference sequence). The CDR3 here is CASSQRESRTDTQYF. For the CDR3, the DNA is TGTGCCAGCAGCCAAAGGGAGTCTCGGACAGATACGCAGTATTTT.

This clonotype has at least ten counts. This sequence joins TRBV20-1 and TRBJ2-7; TRBD2 might be the D (5 bases). This CDR3 has 12 amino acids. CDR1 and CDR2 from the germline V gene are DFQATT and SNEGSKA (reference sequence). V was trimmed by 6 bases and J by 6 bases, leaving 15 bases between them. The CDR3 protein is CSAGPWESEQYF. The DNA for the CDR3 is TGCAGTGCGGGCCCGTGGGAGAGCGAGCAGTACTTC.

This clonotype appeared many times. The chain is built from TRBV15 and TRBJ2-3; 11 bases align to TRBD2. V lost 0 bases to trimming and J lost 0 bases; unmatched junction nucleotides: 8. Germline V gene sequence: CDR1 LNHNV, CDR2 YYDKDF (reference sequence). This CDR3 contains 19 residues. In DNA form, the CDR3 reads TGTGCCACCAGCAGAGAGGGGACTAGCGGCCTAATTAGCACAGATACGCAGTATTTT. Amino acids: CATSREGTSGLISTDTQYF.

The chain uses TRBV19 and TRBJ2-1; the D gene is possibly TRBD2 (5 bases). Germline-derived CDR1 and CDR2 are LNHDA and SQIVND (reference sequence). V dropped 3 bases and J dropped 0 bases, with 9 bases sitting between them. CDR3 length equals 15 residues. CDR3 in amino acids: CASSMDRGSYNEQFF. The DNA of the CDR3 is TGTGCCAGTAGTATGGACCGGGGCTCCTACAATGAGCAGTTCTTC.

In its sample, this clonotype was seen many times. This rearrangement joins TRBV12-3 or TRBV12-4 to TRBJ2-7; unclear D gene. The CDR3 sequence is 15 residues long. Trimming shortened V by 1 base and J by 4 bases, and 14 bases separated the two germline ends. The DNA of the CDR3 is TGTGCCAGCAGTTTAGGTTCTAGTACCGCTTACGAGCAGTACTTC. This encodes CASSLGSSTAYEQYF.

The gene calls are TRBV16 and TRBJ1-3; no clear D gene. CDR1 is KGHSY, CDR2 FQNENV, per germline. The CDR3 length is 14 residues. Between the trimmed V and J ends, which lost 3 bases and 8 bases, there was a span of 14 bases. DNA of the CDR3: TGTGCCAGCAGCCAGGCGCAAATTCGAGACACCATATATTTT. It yields the protein CASSQAQIRDTIYF. The full variable domain, rest sourced from reference TRBV16 and TRBJ1-3, is GEEVAQTPKHLVRGEGQKAKLYCAPIKGHSYVFWYQQVLKNEFKFLISFQNENVFDETGMPKERFSAKCLPNSPCSLEIQATKLEDSAVYFCASSQAQIRDTIYFGEGSWLTVV.

The gene calls are TRBV19 and TRBJ1-5; D not resolved. Trimming removed 6 bases from V and 5 bases from J, with 26 bases in between. Per germline, CDR1 LNHDA and CDR2 SQIVND (reference sequence). This CDR3 has 18 amino acids. CDR3 nucleotides: TGTGCCAGTAGCCAACCTAGCAATTGGGTAGTGGGTTATCAGCCCCAGCATTTT. As protein: CASSQPSNWVVGYQPQHF.

The chain carries TRBV6-2 or TRBV6-3 and TRBJ2-4; 8 bases align to TRBD1. Losses at the gene ends were 5 bases for V and 4 bases for J; bases not matched to a gene: 10. CDR3 length: 16 residues. The germline gives CDR1 MNHEY, CDR2 SVGEGT. CDR3 region: CASSDDRGRVKNIQYF. In nucleotides, the CDR3 is TGTGCCAGCAGTGATGACAGGGGCCGTGTTAAAAACATTCAGTACTTC.

This clonotype was seen a handful of times. This chain uses TRBV4-2 with TRBJ1-2; D is unclear. This CDR3 comprises 15 residues. Germline CDR1 and CDR2: LGHNA and YNFKEQ. V was trimmed by 0 bases and J by 5 bases, leaving 13 bases between them. The CDR3: CASSQEENRPYGYTF. CDR3 coding DNA: TGTGCCAGCAGCCAAGAAGAAAACCGTCCTTATGGCTACACCTTC.

The chain employs TRBV10-3 and TRBJ1-2; D may be TRBD1 (5 bases). CDR3 length: 12 residues. From germline, CDR1 is ENHRY and CDR2 SYGVKD. V was shortened by 4 bases and J by 8 bases, with 11 bases between the two germline ends. CDR3 in DNA: TGTGCCATCAGTGGCGACAGTAGAGGCTACACCTTC. Its translation is CAISGDSRGYTF.

This clonotype was recorded a few times. This CDR3 is CASSYYPHRVNQPQHF. The CDR3 nucleotides read TGTGCCAGCAGTTATTATCCTCACAGGGTCAATCAGCCCCAGCATTTT. The V and J genes are TRBV6-2 or TRBV6-3 and TRBJ1-5, with a possible D match to TRBD1 (6 bases). This CDR3 is 16 amino acids long. Trimming cost V 3 bases and J 3 bases, with 15 bases left between them. Germline assignment: CDR1 MNHEY and CDR2 SVGEGT.

This clonotype turned up a few times. The J gene is TRBJ1-2, the V gene TRBV9, with D possibly being TRBD1 (6 bases). This CDR3 has 13 amino acids. V was pared by 3 bases and J by 4 bases, with 10 bases between. Germline V lookup: CDR1 SGDLS, CDR2 YYNGEE. The DNA for the CDR3 is TGTGCCAGCAGCGCCTCAGGGGCCTATGGCTACACCTTC. Translated, it gives CASSASGAYGYTF. The full variable domain, in which reference TRBV9 and TRBJ1-2 provide the parts outside the CDR3, is DSGVTQTPKHLITATGQRVTLRCSPRSGDLSVYWYQQSLDQGLQFLIQYYNGEERAKGNILERFSAQQFPDLHSELNLSSLELGDSALYFCASSASGAYGYTFGSGTRLTVV.

The V call is TRBV28, the J call TRBJ2-2; D remains unclear. The V gene lost 2 bases and the J gene lost 3 bases, with 13 bases spanning the gap. The CDR3 has 16 amino acids. CDR1 is MDHEN and CDR2 is SYDVKM in the germline V gene. The CDR3 sequence: CASSLMVSSHTGELFF. The CDR3 DNA sequence: TGTGCCAGCAGTTTAATGGTTAGCAGCCACACCGGGGAGCTGTTTTTT.

This clonotype was counted many times. The V call is TRBV6-5, the J call TRBJ1-5, with D unclear. V was trimmed by 3 bases and J by 0 bases, leaving 9 bases between them. The CDR3 loop spans 15 amino acids. Germline V CDR1 and CDR2: MNHEY, SVGAGI. CDR3 nucleotides: TGTGCCAGCAGTTATGGGTCGGGTAGCAATCAGCCCCAGCATTTT. Amino acid sequence: CASSYGSGSNQPQHF.

The J gene is TRBJ1-2, the V gene TRBV20-1; D is unresolved. Germline V gene sequence: CDR1 DFQATT, CDR2 SNEGSKA (reference sequence). The length of the CDR3 is 10 residues. The ends were cut back, 1 base at V and 7 bases at J, with 4 bases in the middle. In nucleotides, the CDR3 is TGCAGTGCTAGAGTCTCTGGCTACACCTTC. Amino acids: CSARVSGYTF.

This clonotype came up a few times. The J gene is TRBJ2-5, the V gene TRBV5-1, with 11 bases that match TRBD1. With V trimmed by 6 bases and J by 4 bases, 2 bases remained unmatched. Germline-derived CDR1 and CDR2 are SGHRS and YFSETQ. There are 13 residues in the CDR3. CDR3 sequence reads: CASTGTGGETQYF. As DNA, the CDR3 is TGCGCCAGCACCGGGACAGGGGGAGAGACCCAGTACTTC.

The V call is TRBV7-8, the J call TRBJ2-7; maybe TRBD1 (5 bases). The CDR3 runs to 12 residues. Germline assignment: CDR1 SGHVS and CDR2 FQNEAQ. With 8 bases removed from V and 1 base from J, the gap between germline ends came to 9 bases. CDR3 protein: CASGPGSYEQYF. CDR3 sequence (DNA): TGTGCCAGCGGTCCAGGGTCCTACGAGCAGTACTTC. Variable domain in full (rest from reference TRBV7-8 and TRBJ2-7): GAGVSQSPRYKVAKRGQDVALRCDPISGHVSLFWYQQALGQGPEFLTYFQNEAQLDKSGLPSDRFFAERPEGSVSTLKIQRTQQEDSAVYLCASGPGSYEQYFGPGTRLTVT.

The rearrangement links TRBV15 to TRBJ2-3; D might be TRBD1 (5 bases). Germline lookup yields CDR1 LNHNV and CDR2 YYDKDF (reference sequence). V was cut by 0 bases and J by 1 base, with 11 bases left in between. The CDR3 extends over 16 amino acids. DNA for the CDR3: TGTGCCACCAGCAGAGATAGGTTAGGGGGCACAGATACGCAGTATTTT. Translation gives CATSRDRLGGTDTQYF.

This clonotype was seen many times. The rearrangement uses TRBV28 and TRBJ2-1, with TRBD2 matching 10 bases. The V gene end was trimmed by 2 bases and the J gene end by 6 bases; junction bases not matched to a gene: 4. Germline V CDR1 and CDR2: MDHEN, SYDVKM. The CDR3 is 15 amino acids. The CDR3 loop reads CASSLGSGRTNEQFF. The CDR3 region has the DNA TGTGCCAGCAGTTTAGGTAGCGGGAGGACCAATGAGCAGTTCTTC.

In its sample, this clonotype was seen a few times. The chain links TRBV28 to TRBJ2-7; weak D call: TRBD2 (5 bases). Germline assignment: CDR1 MDHEN and CDR2 SYDVKM. This CDR3 spans 16 amino acids. Deletions cut 5 bases from V and 5 bases from J, with 22 bases between. DNA for the CDR3: TGTGCCAGCAGTCCCCCCCATTGGGCTAGGGAGAACGAGCAGTACTTC. As protein: CASSPPHWARENEQYF.

This clonotype turned up a few times. V gene TRBV6-1 combines with J gene TRBJ2-1; 7 bases agree with TRBD2. CDR3 length: 16 amino acids. Germline values: CDR1 MNHNS, CDR2 SASEGT. V lost 6 bases, J lost 1 base, and 9 bases stayed unmatched. CDR3 DNA: TGTGCCAGCAGCACGACTAGCACCCCTTCCTACAATGAGCAGTTCTTC. Its protein product is CASSTTSTPSYNEQFF.

Only one count was recorded for this clonotype. This sequence joins TRBV19 and TRBJ2-1; TRBD2 matches at 13 bases. The germline CDR1 and CDR2 sequences are LNHDA and SQIVND (reference sequence). Unmatched junction bases numbered 9, after V lost 6 bases and J lost 4 bases. This CDR3 has 17 residues. CDR3 DNA: TGTGCCAGTAGGCGTGGGACTAGCGGGAATAAATACAATGAGCAGTTCTTC. Amino acid sequence: CASRRGTSGNKYNEQFF.